This T cell receptor (beta chain) was recorded in a study of T cell responses to AZD1222 COVID-19 vaccine. Turning to this clone: What it binds is unknown.

The CDR3 contains 13 residues. CDR1 is SGHRS and CDR2 is YFSETQ in the germline V gene. V lost 4 bases and J 10 bases, leaving 15 bases between the germline ends. The data were produced by immunoSEQ multiplex PCR, yet TCRdb's version contains in-frame clones alone and is incomplete. The top ten hold more than 15% of the sample, which has about 110,000 clones, nearly 90% seen once. Study findings and constraints: Only five to seven AZD1222 recipients tested seropositive at baseline. None of the repertoires were sampled until the peak T cell response had passed. There were mostly white British donors and more females than males, and clonal diversity was possibly underestimated.

This chain uses TRBV5-1 with TRBJ1-3; no clear D. The material sequenced was peripheral blood, taken on day 0 of AZD1222 vaccination. The TCR originated in an adult in good health. CDR3 residues: CASSPLTRGTIYF. CDR3 DNA sequence: TGCGCCAGCAGCCCGTTGACCCGAGGGACCATATATTTT. Using reference TRBV5-1 and TRBJ1-3 for the parts outside the CDR3, the full variable domain is KAGVTQTPRYLIKTRGQQVTLSCSPISGHRSVSWYQQTPGQGLQFLFEYFSETQRNKGNFPGRFSGRQFSNSRSEMNVSTLELGDSALYLCASSPLTRGTIYFGEGSWLTVV.